This T cell receptor beta chain was sequenced for a study of radiotherapy plus CTLA-4 blockade in lung cancer (dated by TCRdb to 2016 to 2018). For the wider study: Objective responses were observed in 15% to 20% of enrolled patients, and disease control was achieved in roughly 30%. Broad study findings and their caveats: The strongest predictors of response, as reported, were early dynamic changes in blood T cell clones along with a rise in serum interferon-beta after radiation. After treatment with radiotherapy and ipilimumab, TCR clones that originated in tumors expanded in peripheral blood.

In this study, focal radiation therapy paired with CTLA-4 blockade (ipilimumab) was tested in patients who had chemo-refractory metastatic non-small-cell lung cancer. The method behind the library was the immunoSEQ multiplex PCR assay. TCRdb's version of the immuneACCESS table is confined to in-frame rearrangements and falls short of the full clone set. An unresolved V gene accounts for under half of the shortfall where checked; the remainder is of unknown origin. The sample table shows some 23,000 clones, and around 72% are seen once. More than 3.5% of the sample comes from the top ten. Worth noting for this clone: The target of this receptor is not known. No quality values exist for individual bases; no much larger clone is one base distant.

V sheds 4 bases and J sheds 5 bases, leaving 11 bases between their ends. The CDR3 starts with the cysteine, ends with the phenylalanine, and has 13 residues. Only the CDR3 DNA is retained, 39 bases long and in frame from the first base. According to the germline V gene, CDR1 reads SNHLY and CDR2 reads FYNNEI. The source of this sequence is a human donor with non-small cell lung cancer who had stable disease on radiotherapy plus ipilimumab. The V and J genes are TRBV2 and TRBJ2-5; TRBD1 is perhaps the D gene, given 6 matching bases. Sequenced here: peripheral blood, sampled from a patient treated with radiotherapy plus ipilimumab. The bases are TGTGCCAGCAGTGCAGGTCAGGGGGAGACCCAGTACTTC. This gives the protein CASSAGQGETQYF.